The 32 T cell receptor beta chains given below trace back to one sample, sequenced in a study of blood T cell repertoires in COVID-19. The table came from immunoSEQ multiplex PCR; TCRdb's copy has only in-frame clones and leaves some out. Altogether hundreds of thousands of clones are present, about 83% being singletons, with the ten largest covering about 7.4%. The source material was peripheral blood. All receptors come from a woman in her fifties or sixties with acute or convalescent COVID-19.

This chain joins TRBV19 and TRBJ1-1; D is undetermined. Trimming left V 4 bases short and J 4 bases short, with 10 bases between. Germline lookup yields CDR1 LNHDA and CDR2 SQIVND (reference sequence). The CDR3 sequence is 13 residues long. For the CDR3, the DNA is TGTGCCAGTAGTAATATAGCGGGCACTGAAGCTTTCTTT. Its translation is CASSNIAGTEAFF. Combining the CDR3 with reference TRBV19 and TRBJ1-1 gives the whole variable domain DGGITQSPKYLFRKEGQNVTLSCEQNLNHDAMYWYRQDPGQGLRLIYYSQIVNDFQKGDIAEGYSVSREKKESFPLTVTSAQKNPTAFYLCASSNIAGTEAFFGQGTRLTVV.

This chain uses TRBV14 with TRBJ2-1, with a weak D call TRBD2 (6 bases). The CDR3 extends over 18 amino acids. The ends were cut back, 0 bases at V and 3 bases at J, with 18 bases in the middle. The germline gives CDR1 SGHDN, CDR2 FVKESK. CDR3: CASSQDAGSRILYNEQFF. The CDR3 DNA reads as TGTGCCAGCAGCCAAGATGCGGGGAGTCGAATCCTCTACAATGAGCAGTTCTTC. Full variable domain (outside the CDR3, taken from reference TRBV14 and TRBJ2-1): EAGVTQFPSHSVIEKGQTVTLRCDPISGHDNLYWYRRVMGKEIKFLLHFVKESKQDESGMPNNRFLAERTGGTYSTLKVQPAELEDSGVYFCASSQDAGSRILYNEQFFGPGTRLTVL.

This chain links TRBV28 with TRBJ2-1; a weak D match, TRBD2 (5 bases). CDR3 length: 13 amino acids. CDR1 is MDHEN and CDR2 is SYDVKM in the germline V gene. With 5 bases removed from V and 7 bases from J, the gap between germline ends came to 12 bases. This CDR3 is CASSTIARNEQFF. The CDR3 DNA reads as TGTGCCAGCAGTACTATAGCGCGGAATGAGCAGTTCTTC.

This chain joins TRBV7-9 and TRBJ2-1; 8 nucleotides match TRBD2. CDR3 length equals 11 residues. Germline-derived CDR1 and CDR2 are SEHNR and FQNEAQ (reference sequence). The junction had 0 bases not matched to a gene; V was cut back by 4 bases and J by 10 bases. CDR3 nucleotides: TGTGCCAGCAGCTGGACTAGCGAGCAGTTCTTC. Protein sequence: CASSWTSEQFF.

The chain combines TRBV6-5 with TRBJ1-4, with 7 bases lining up with TRBD1. Looked up from germline, CDR1 is MNHEY and CDR2 is SVGAGI. The length of the CDR3 is 15 residues. Germline trimming cut 6 bases from V and 13 bases from J; bases unmatched to any gene: 17. CDR3 DNA: TGTGCCAGCAGCTATCGACAGGGTGGGATAAGGAGACTGTTTTTT. It codes for CASSYRQGGIRRLFF.

The chain combines TRBV2 with TRBJ2-2; weak D call: TRBD1 (6 bases). The CDR3 consists of 15 residues. CDR1 SNHLY and CDR2 FYNNEI come from the germline V gene. Between the trimmed V and J ends, which lost 4 bases and 1 base, there was a span of 10 bases. CDR3 in DNA: TGTGCCAGCAGTGGGACAGTACTGAACACCGGGGAGCTGTTTTTT. Translating gives CASSGTVLNTGELFF.

The V gene is TRBV7-9, the J gene TRBJ2-5; 9 bases are shared with TRBD1. V was clipped by 5 bases and J by 0 bases; unmatched bases: 7. The CDR3 has 16 amino acids. The germline CDR1 and CDR2 sequences are SEHNR and FQNEAQ (reference sequence). CDR3 coding DNA: TGTGCCAGCAGCCCCGACAGGGGGGTGGACCAAGAGACCCAGTACTTC. Its translation: CASSPDRGVDQETQYF.

The chain joins TRBV28 to TRBJ1-4; 10 bases map to TRBD1. CDR3 length: 16 amino acids. Germline-derived CDR1 and CDR2 are MDHEN and SYDVKM. J was trimmed by 7 bases and V by 2 bases; bases with no gene match: 7. This CDR3 is CASSLVRGQGGEKLFF. The DNA of the CDR3 is TGTGCCAGCAGTTTAGTAAGAGGACAGGGGGGTGAAAAACTGTTTTTT.

Points on this clone: The sample holds other DNA sequences that translate to the same CDR3. The chain combines TRBV12-5 with TRBJ1-5, with unresolved D. V dropped 1 base and J dropped 1 base, with 5 bases sitting between them. Germline CDR1 and CDR2: LGHNT and FRNRAP. This CDR3 region has 14 residues. The CDR3 loop reads CASGLGQSNQPQHF. CDR3 DNA sequence: TGTGCTAGTGGTTTGGGTCAGAGCAATCAGCCCCAGCATTTT.

This clone was seen just once. The CDR3 nucleotides read TGTGCCAGCAGCTCTGAGGATACGCAGTATTTT. It yields the protein CASSSEDTQYF. The chain joins TRBV5-4 to TRBJ2-3; D is unclear. Germline-derived CDR1 and CDR2 are SGHNT and YYREEE (reference sequence). The CDR3 sequence is 11 residues long. V was pared by 3 bases and J by 6 bases, with 5 bases between.

The CDR3 DNA reads TGTGCCAGCACCGCCCGACGGAGGTACTATGGCTACACCTTC. This translates into CASTARRRYYGYTF. This rearrangement joins TRBV28 to TRBJ1-2; D unclear. This CDR3 has 14 amino acids. Germline V gives CDR1 MDHEN, CDR2 SYDVKM. The V gene lost 7 bases and the J gene lost 3 bases, with 15 bases spanning the gap.

The chain is built from TRBV28 and TRBJ2-3; the match to TRBD2 covers 7 bases. The CDR3 is 15 amino acids. Germline trimming cut 5 bases from V and 3 bases from J; bases unmatched to any gene: 8. Germline loops: CDR1 MDHEN, CDR2 SYDVKM. CDR3 nucleotides: TGTGCCAGCAGTGGCGATAACGGGAGGACAGATACGCAGTATTTT. This codes for CASSGDNGRTDTQYF.

This rearrangement joins TRBV2 to TRBJ1-1, with 12 nucleotides matching TRBD1. From germline, CDR1 is SNHLY and CDR2 FYNNEI. This CDR3 is 14 amino acids long. V was clipped by 10 bases and J by 3 bases; unmatched bases: 6. CDR3 region: CAIGDRGPDTEAFF. The CDR3 DNA reads TGTGCCATCGGGGACAGGGGGCCCGACACTGAAGCTTTCTTT.

The CDR3 DNA reads TGTGCCAGCAGCCAAGATGTAAGGCGGACCGGGGAGCTGTTTTTT. This encodes CASSQDVRRTGELFF. The chain couples TRBV3-1 (or the pseudogene TRBV3-2) to TRBJ2-2, with D unclear. Trimming took off 0 bases at V and 5 bases at J, with 10 bases between the two ends. CDR3 length: 15 amino acids. Germline-derived CDR1 and CDR2 are LGHDT and YNNKEL (reference sequence).

The chain carries TRBV12-5 and TRBJ2-5; 8 nucleotides match TRBD1. The CDR3 contains 13 residues. From germline, CDR1 is LGHNT and CDR2 FRNRAP. V dropped 6 bases and J dropped 5; count of bases not matched to a gene: 5. The CDR3 region is CASGPGGAETQYF. DNA of the CDR3: TGTGCTAGTGGACCAGGGGGCGCGGAGACCCAGTACTTC.

The rearrangement joins TRBV5-1 to TRBJ2-3; the D is unclear. V was shortened by 1 base and J by 2 bases, with 2 bases between the two germline ends. Looked up from germline, CDR1 is SGHRS and CDR2 is YFSETQ. This CDR3 spans 12 amino acids. This CDR3 reads CASSLLTDTQYF. In DNA form, the CDR3 reads TGCGCCAGCAGCTTGCTCACAGATACGCAGTATTTT.

The chain links TRBV29-1 to TRBJ1-2, with 8 positions matching TRBD1. J gave up 4 bases and V 6 bases, and 7 bases lay outside the gene matches. The CDR3 runs 13 residues. CDR1 is SQVTM, CDR2 ANQGSEA, per germline. DNA for the CDR3: TGCAGCGTCCAACCGGGACAGGTCTATGGCTACACCTTC. It translates to CSVQPGQVYGYTF.

J is TRBJ1-2 and V is TRBV28, with 12 bases identical to TRBD1. This CDR3 has 15 residues. V lost 7 bases, J lost 8 bases, and 11 bases stayed unmatched. Germline V gene lookup returns CDR1 MDHEN and CDR2 SYDVKM. The CDR3 region is CASNTGTGGLGGYTF. The CDR3, as DNA: TGTGCCAGCAATACCGGGACAGGGGGCTTGGGAGGCTACACCTTC.

V is TRBV19 and J is TRBJ1-2, with TRBD1 as a possible D gene (5 bases). Deletions cut 7 bases from V and 6 bases from J, with 15 bases between. Germline CDR1 LNHDA, CDR2 SQIVND (reference sequence). The CDR3 extends over 13 amino acids. CDR3 sequence reads: CASTRRTGDGYTF. The CDR3 DNA is TGTGCCAGTACTCGGAGGACGGGGGATGGCTACACCTTC.

This sequence joins TRBV5-4 and TRBJ1-1, with D unresolved. This CDR3 spans 13 amino acids. V was trimmed by 4 bases and J by 0 bases, leaving 7 bases between them. Germline-derived CDR1 and CDR2 are SGHNT and YYREEE (reference sequence). This CDR3 is CASSHSVNTEAFF. The CDR3, as DNA: TGTGCCAGCAGCCATTCGGTGAACACTGAAGCTTTCTTT.

V usage is TRBV27 and J usage is TRBJ2-7; 10 bases align to TRBD2. J gave up 0 bases and V 2 bases, and 10 bases lay outside the gene matches. The CDR3 extends over 18 amino acids. Germline CDR1 and CDR2: MNHEY and SMNVEV (reference sequence). The DNA of the CDR3 is TGTGCCAGCAGTTTAGGGCTAGCGGGGGAGGTTAGCTCCTACGAGCAGTACTTC. Its translation: CASSLGLAGEVSSYEQYF.

The CDR3 DNA reads as TGTGCCAGCAGCTTGGCGGGGGGGACTTCCTACGAGCAGTACTTC. Residues: CASSLAGGTSYEQYF. The V gene is TRBV5-5, the J gene TRBJ2-7; 8 nucleotides line up with TRBD2. The CDR3 extends over 15 amino acids. The germline gives CDR1 SGHKS, CDR2 YYEKEE (reference sequence). Trimming cost V 0 bases and J 1 base; bases outside gene matches: 3.

CDR3 in amino acids: CASSPNIGQGAEKLFF. In DNA, the CDR3 is TGTGCCAGCAGCCCAAACATCGGACAGGGGGCTGAAAAACTGTTTTTT. The chain recombines TRBV7-8 with TRBJ1-4; TRBD1 matches 11 bases. V trimming: 5 bases; J trimming: 7 bases; junction bases outside the gene matches: 9. The CDR3 length is 16 residues. The V gene's germline CDR1 is SGHVS and CDR2 FQNEAQ.

This clone appeared once. V is TRBV5-1 and J is TRBJ2-1, with TRBD2 matching over 10 bases. V was clipped by 6 bases and J by 4 bases; unmatched bases: 4. Per germline, CDR1 SGHRS and CDR2 YFSETQ. This CDR3 is built from 14 residues. CDR3 residues: CASTISGGYNEQFF. CDR3 bases: TGCGCCAGCACGATTAGCGGGGGGTACAATGAGCAGTTCTTC.

The gene calls are TRBV20-1 and TRBJ2-3, with D possibly matching TRBD2 (5 bases). CDR3 length equals 11 residues. The V end lost 8 bases, the J end lost 1 base, and 7 bases lay between the germline ends. Looked up from germline, CDR1 is DFQATT and CDR2 is SNEGSKA (reference sequence). The CDR3 region is CSPRGTDTQYF. The DNA for the CDR3 is TGCAGTCCGCGGGGCACAGATACGCAGTATTTT.

J is TRBJ1-2 and V is TRBV28; TRBD1 aligns across 7 bases. The CDR3 contains 16 residues. Trimming at V came to 5 bases and at J to 4 bases, leaving 13 bases not matched to a gene. The germline gives CDR1 MDHEN, CDR2 SYDVKM. CDR3 DNA: TGTGCCAGCAGTCTCGGGACAGTCCCGAAACTCTATGGCTACACCTTC. This gives the protein CASSLGTVPKLYGYTF.

The chain recombines TRBV11-2 with TRBJ2-7; 10 bases match TRBD2. The V segment lost 5 bases and the J segment 1 base; nucleotides outside the gene matches: 8. CDR1 is SGHAT, CDR2 FQNNGV, per germline. There are 16 residues in the CDR3. DNA for the CDR3: TGTGCCAGCAGCCACCCCCGAGCGGGAGGGTCCTACGAGCAGTACTTC. It is translated as CASSHPRAGGSYEQYF.

The chain employs TRBV7-3 and TRBJ2-3, with a weak D call TRBD1 (6 bases). V dropped 5 bases and J dropped 1 base, with 13 bases sitting between them. The V gene's germline CDR1 is SGHTA and CDR2 FQGTGA. This CDR3 spans 15 amino acids. CDR3 DNA: TGTGCCAGCAGCCGACAGGTGGGGGGCACAGATACGCAGTATTTT. This sequence encodes CASSRQVGGTDTQYF.

V and J are TRBV27 and TRBJ2-7; 11 bases match TRBD1. Germline CDR1 and CDR2: MNHEY and SMNVEV (reference sequence). Trimming took 7 bases from V and 5 from J; bases not matched to a gene: 7. The CDR3 is 14 residues long. As DNA, the CDR3 is TGTGCCAGCACCCTCCGGACAGGGGGCGACGAGCAGTACTTC. It encodes CASTLRTGGDEQYF.

V and J are TRBV5-1 and TRBJ2-7; 8 positions match TRBD1. V shed 5 bases, J shed 5 bases, and the junction held 9 bases outside the gene matches. This CDR3 spans 14 amino acids. CDR1 and CDR2 from the germline V gene are SGHRS and YFSETQ. The CDR3 reads CASRRTGKVDEQYF. For the CDR3, the DNA is TGCGCCAGCAGAAGGACAGGGAAGGTTGACGAGCAGTACTTC.

The chain uses TRBV5-1 and TRBJ2-3; the match to TRBD2 covers 12 bases. Germline V gene data show CDR1 as SGHRS and CDR2 as YFSETQ. This CDR3 has 16 residues. With V trimmed by 4 bases and J by 2 bases, 5 bases remained unmatched. The CDR3 DNA is TGCGCCAGCAGCCTCCGGACTAGCGGGGCCACAGATACGCAGTATTTT. It translates to CASSLRTSGATDTQYF.

The V call is TRBV27, the J call TRBJ2-1; no definite D call. Germline V gives CDR1 MNHEY, CDR2 SMNVEV (reference sequence). The CDR3 spans 15 residues. V was shortened by 2 bases and J by 8 bases, with 16 bases between the two germline ends. The CDR3 bases are TGTGCCAGCAGTTTAGTCCTACCGGAGAGCGATGAGCAGTTCTTC. This codes for CASSLVLPESDEQFF.